Only a few counts were recorded for the clone carrying this TCR beta chain. One entry per CDR3 protein, called by TCRdb with MiXCR from the RT-PCR reads. The repertoire holds 600,000 to 850,000 distinct CDR3 sequences, with about 15% as singletons. The data are from a study of response to subunit inactivated influenza vaccine. From germline, CDR1 is DFQATT and CDR2 SNEGSKA (reference sequence). The V end lost 0 bases, the J end lost 0 bases, and 9 bases lay between the germline ends. CDR3 size: 15 residues. Source: PBMCs from blood, taken approximately 15 days before vaccination. The J gene is TRBJ1-3, the V gene TRBV20-1; D is ambiguous. The origin of this receptor is a man aged 50 or older who received an inactivated influenza vaccine. The CDR3 spells CSARDRSLSGNTIYF. CDR3 DNA: TGCAGTGCTAGAGATAGAAGCCTCTCTGGAAACACCATATATTTT.